This T cell receptor (beta chain) was captured in a study of T-cell reconstitution after alpha-beta-depleted transplantation in children. The TCRbeta library was prepared with unique molecular identifiers. MiXCR, run by TCRdb on the PCR reads, gives a single entry per CDR3 protein. Here the sample spans approximately 47,000 distinct CDR3 sequences, roughly 50% being singletons. This clonotype was observed a few times. The CDR3 has 15 amino acids. V shed 5 bases, J shed 3 bases, and the junction held 8 bases outside the gene matches. From germline, CDR1 is MNHNS and CDR2 SASEGT. The chain combines TRBV6-1 with TRBJ2-3, with TRBD1 matching over 7 bases. Sequenced here: peripheral blood, sampled before TCRalphabeta/CD19-depleted stem cell transplant. The sequence was collected from a boy younger than two with SCID, due to receive a stem cell transplant. The CDR3 here is CASSTGQLGTDTQYF. The CDR3 DNA follows: TGTGCCAGCAGTACGGGACAGTTGGGAACAGATACGCAGTATTTT.